The 10 T cell receptor beta chains in this list originate from one sample, sequenced in a study of T cells in localized non-small cell lung cancer. Measured with immunoSEQ multiplex PCR; TCRdb has only the in-frame clones, and not every one. The sample yields about 78,000 clones, around four fifths seen once. The sequenced sample was peripheral blood, obtained before any cancer treatment. The receptors come from a man between 40 and 75 years old with stage I lung adenocarcinoma.

This chain joins TRBV6-6 and TRBJ2-5; D unresolved. The germline CDR1 and CDR2 sequences are MNHNY and SVGAGI (reference sequence). Trimming removed 2 bases at V and 1 base at J, with 8 bases between. The CDR3 extends over 14 amino acids. For the CDR3, the DNA is TGTGCCAGCAGTTACCGCCATCCCCAAGAGACCCAGTACTTC. Its protein product is CASSYRHPQETQYF.

This clone was recorded once. The rearrangement uses TRBV2 and TRBJ2-4; possible D gene TRBD2, 5 bases. Per the germline V gene, CDR1 is SNHLY and CDR2 is FYNNEI. The length of the CDR3 is 12 residues. V shed 4 bases and J shed 11 bases, with 12 bases lying between them. CDR3 loop: CASSGERAVQYF. The CDR3, as DNA: TGTGCCAGCAGTGGGGAGAGGGCCGTTCAGTACTTC.

J is TRBJ1-2 and V is TRBV6-6; 8 positions match TRBD1. Trimming took 5 bases from V and 3 from J; bases not matched to a gene: 8. Germline assignment: CDR1 MNHNY and CDR2 SVGAGI (reference sequence). The CDR3 is made up of 15 amino acids. This chain's CDR3 is CASSGLQTGDYGYTF. DNA for the CDR3: TGTGCCAGCAGTGGTCTCCAGACAGGGGACTATGGCTACACCTTC.

The chain employs TRBV5-1 and TRBJ2-1; no definite D call. CDR3 length equals 17 residues. Per germline, CDR1 SGHRS and CDR2 YFSETQ. V was trimmed by 0 bases and J by 0 bases, leaving 13 bases between them. The CDR3 DNA is TGCGCCAGCAGCTTGGACGGGCAGCCAAGCTCCTACAATGAGCAGTTCTTC. Translating gives CASSLDGQPSSYNEQFF.

The genes are TRBV1 and TRBJ2-1. TRBV1 is described as a pseudogene. The CDR3 is made up of 13 amino acids. The CDR3 DNA reads TGCACCAGCAGCCAAGATAAAGGGTGGGAGCAGTTCTTC. Protein product: CTSSQDKGWEQFF.

The chain couples TRBV2 to TRBJ2-7, with a possible D match to TRBD1 (6 bases). Germline assignment: CDR1 SNHLY and CDR2 FYNNEI. The CDR3 spans 14 residues. V was shortened by 10 bases and J by 0 bases, with 16 bases between the two germline ends. CDR3 coding DNA: TGTGCCACCAGCCCTCGGACAGACTCCTACGAGCAGTACTTC. It encodes CATSPRTDSYEQYF.

The chain uses TRBV7-2 and TRBJ1-5, with D uncertain. The length of the CDR3 is 13 residues. Germline CDR1 is SGHTA and CDR2 is FQGNSA. The V end lost 5 bases, the J end lost 2 bases, and 7 bases lay between the germline ends. The CDR3 coding sequence is TGTGCCAGCAGCGGGAACCGCAATCAGCCCCAGCATTTT. It is translated as CASSGNRNQPQHF.

The chain carries TRBV30 and TRBJ2-2; D may be TRBD1 (5 bases). Trimming shortened V by 2 bases and J by 4 bases, and 8 bases separated the two germline ends. Germline assignment: CDR1 GTSNPN and CDR2 SVGIG (reference sequence). The CDR3 is 13 amino acids. The CDR3 loop reads CAWSPQGTGELFF. CDR3 sequence (DNA): TGTGCCTGGAGTCCCCAGGGCACCGGGGAGCTGTTTTTT.

The CDR3 sequence is CASSPNRLTPYYNEQFF. CDR3 in DNA: TGTGCCAGCTCACCAAACAGGCTCACCCCCTACTACAATGAGCAGTTCTTC. The chain recombines TRBV18 with TRBJ2-1, with D perhaps TRBD1 (5 bases). Germline V gene data show CDR1 as KGHSH and CDR2 as LQKENI. Trimming removed 2 bases from V and 3 bases from J, with 17 bases in between. The CDR3 length is 17 residues.

The V and J genes are TRBV11-2 and TRBJ2-1; D gene ambiguous. With 2 bases removed from V and 4 bases from J, the gap between germline ends came to 12 bases. The CDR3 is 15 residues long. In germline, CDR1 is SGHAT, CDR2 FQNNGV. The CDR3 sequence: CASSLFSNPYNEQFF. As DNA, the CDR3 is TGTGCCAGCAGCTTATTTTCTAACCCTTACAATGAGCAGTTCTTC.